Sequencing of this T cell receptor beta chain was carried out in a study of CD8 T cells in ankylosing spondylitis. Study observations and caveats: A TCR beta motif made of fewer than ten highly homologous variants seemed typical of ankylosing spondylitis blood.

TCRdb re-analysed the 5' RACE reads in MiXCR, keeping a single row per CDR3 protein. The table shows 200,000 to 250,000 distinct CDR3 sequences, with about 16% occurring only once. With regard to this clonotype: Its antigen is not identified.

The TCR was taken from a male donor with ankylosing spondylitis. Sequenced material: blood, either unsorted or a sorted T cell fraction (not recorded which).

Written as DNA, the CDR3 is TGTGCCAGCAGCCCTTGGGGCGGCAGTGATGAGCAGTTCTTC. This translates into CASSPWGGSDEQFF. The chain is built from TRBV9 and TRBJ2-1, with D possibly matching TRBD1 (5 bases). Trimming removed 4 bases from V and 8 bases from J, with 16 bases in between. The CDR3 is 14 residues long. CDR1 is SGDLS, CDR2 YYNGEE, per germline. Filled out from reference TRBV9 and TRBJ2-1, the complete variable domain reads DSGVTQTPKHLITATGQRVTLRCSPRSGDLSVYWYQQSLDQGLQFLIQYYNGEERAKGNILERFSAQQFPDLHSELNLSSLELGDSALYFCASSPWGGSDEQFFGPGTRLTVL.